This entry concerns a single TCR beta chain. This CDR3 contains 15 residues. The germline V gene encodes CDR1 SGHNT and CDR2 YENEEA. With 2 bases removed from V and 7 bases from J, the gap between germline ends came to 15 bases. This specimen comes from a study of control samples from healthy donors and cancer patients. Produced via immunoSEQ multiplex PCR; TCRdb's table is partial and in-frame only. The sample carries about 170,000 clones, approximately 92% recorded once. This sequence originates from a woman aged 55-69 years in good health. Sequencing was carried out using blood. J is TRBJ2-1 and V is TRBV11-3; D remains ambiguous. The chain's CDR3 is CASSLNLGPRNEQFF. In nucleotides, the CDR3 is TGTGCCAGCAGCTTAAACCTAGGTCCCCGGAATGAGCAGTTCTTC.